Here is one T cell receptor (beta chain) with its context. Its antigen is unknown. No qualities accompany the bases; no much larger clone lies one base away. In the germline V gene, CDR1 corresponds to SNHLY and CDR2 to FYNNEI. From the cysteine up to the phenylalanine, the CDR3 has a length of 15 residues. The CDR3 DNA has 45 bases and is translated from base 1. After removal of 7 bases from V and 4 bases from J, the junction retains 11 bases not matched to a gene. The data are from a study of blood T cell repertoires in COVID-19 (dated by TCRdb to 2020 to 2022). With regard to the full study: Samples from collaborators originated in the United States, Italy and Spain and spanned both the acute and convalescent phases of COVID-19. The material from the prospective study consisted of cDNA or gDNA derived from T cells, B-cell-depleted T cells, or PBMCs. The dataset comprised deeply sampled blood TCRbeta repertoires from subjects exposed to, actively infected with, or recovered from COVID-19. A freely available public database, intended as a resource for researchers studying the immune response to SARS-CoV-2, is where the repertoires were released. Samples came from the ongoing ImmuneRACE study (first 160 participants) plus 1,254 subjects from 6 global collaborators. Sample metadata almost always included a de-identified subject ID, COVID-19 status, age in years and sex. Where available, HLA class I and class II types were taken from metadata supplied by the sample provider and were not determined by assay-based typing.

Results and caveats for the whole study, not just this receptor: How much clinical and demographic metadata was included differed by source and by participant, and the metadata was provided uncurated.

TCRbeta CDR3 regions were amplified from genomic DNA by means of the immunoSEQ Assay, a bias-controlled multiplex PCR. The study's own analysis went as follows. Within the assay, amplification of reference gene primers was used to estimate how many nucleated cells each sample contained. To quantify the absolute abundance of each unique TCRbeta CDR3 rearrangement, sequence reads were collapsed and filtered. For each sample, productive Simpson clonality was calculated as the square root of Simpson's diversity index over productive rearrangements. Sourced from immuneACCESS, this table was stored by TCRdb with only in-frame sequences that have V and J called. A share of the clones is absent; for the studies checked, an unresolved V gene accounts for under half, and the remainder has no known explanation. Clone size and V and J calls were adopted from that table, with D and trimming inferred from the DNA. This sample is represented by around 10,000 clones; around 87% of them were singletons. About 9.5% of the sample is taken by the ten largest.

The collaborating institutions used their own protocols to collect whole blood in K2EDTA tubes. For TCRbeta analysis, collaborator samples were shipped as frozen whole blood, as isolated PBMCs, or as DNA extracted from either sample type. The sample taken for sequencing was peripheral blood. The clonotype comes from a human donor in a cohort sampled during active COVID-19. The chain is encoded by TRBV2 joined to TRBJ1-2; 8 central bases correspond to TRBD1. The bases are TGTGCCAGCAATCAACAGGGGGACGATCTCTATGGCTACACCTTC. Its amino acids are CASNQQGDDLYGYTF.